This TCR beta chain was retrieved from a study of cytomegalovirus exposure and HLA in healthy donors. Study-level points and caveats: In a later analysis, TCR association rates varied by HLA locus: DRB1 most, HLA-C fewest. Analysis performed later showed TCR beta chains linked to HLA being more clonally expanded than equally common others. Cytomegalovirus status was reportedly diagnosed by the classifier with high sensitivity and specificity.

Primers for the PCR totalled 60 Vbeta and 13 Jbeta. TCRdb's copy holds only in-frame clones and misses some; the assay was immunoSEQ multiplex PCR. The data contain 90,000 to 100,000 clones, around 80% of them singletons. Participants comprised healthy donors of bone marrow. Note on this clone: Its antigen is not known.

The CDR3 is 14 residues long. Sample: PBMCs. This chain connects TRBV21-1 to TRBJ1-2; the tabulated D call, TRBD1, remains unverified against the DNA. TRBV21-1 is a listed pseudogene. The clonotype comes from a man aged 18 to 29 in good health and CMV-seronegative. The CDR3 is CASSKGAAPYGYTF. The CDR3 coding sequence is TGTGCCAGCAGCAAGGGGGCTGCTCCGTATGGCTACACCTTC.